Following are 18 T cell receptor beta chains from one sample sequenced in a study of neoadjuvant anti-PD-1 for oral cavity cancer. Clones were sequenced by immunoSEQ multiplex PCR, and TCRdb holds only the in-frame ones, with some missing. The sample contains approximately 72,000 clones, about 83% of which appear only once. This specimen was PBMCs, taken before nivolumab (anti-PD-1) treatment. The receptors originated from a person aged 40 to 85 with oral cavity squamous cell carcinoma.

The chain joins TRBV7-9 to TRBJ1-4; 7 nucleotides agree with TRBD1. Germline-derived CDR1 and CDR2 are SEHNR and FQNEAQ (reference sequence). J lost 5 bases, V lost 5 bases, and 5 bases had no gene match. The CDR3 contains 14 residues. CDR3: CASSKTGPNEKLFF. The CDR3 bases are TGTGCCAGCAGCAAGACAGGGCCCAATGAAAAACTGTTTTTT.

This chain connects TRBV15 to TRBJ1-5; perhaps TRBD1 as D (5 bases). Trimming pared 9 bases from V and 4 bases from J, leaving 10 bases between. Germline CDR1 reads LNHNV; CDR2 reads YYDKDF (reference sequence). The CDR3 has 12 residues. The CDR3 DNA reads TGTGCCACAAGAGACAGAAATCAGCCCCAGCATTTT. Protein product: CATRDRNQPQHF.

The chain combines TRBV6-5 with TRBJ2-5, with TRBD1 identical over 8 bases. The V gene's germline CDR1 is MNHEY and CDR2 SVGAGI. This CDR3 is 15 amino acids long. J was trimmed by 0 bases and V by 6 bases; bases with no gene match: 6. CDR3 in amino acids: CASRRTGMYQETQYF. The CDR3 DNA follows: TGTGCCAGCAGACGGACAGGGATGTACCAAGAGACCCAGTACTTC.

The V call is TRBV13, the J call TRBJ2-7; D may be TRBD1 or TRBD2 (5 bases each). CDR1 PRHDT and CDR2 FYEKMQ come from the germline V gene (reference sequence). This CDR3 comprises 14 residues. Trimming left V 5 bases short and J 6 bases short, with 17 bases between. The CDR3 loop is CASSHLMGTGEQYF. The CDR3 DNA reads TGTGCCAGCAGCCACCTCATGGGGACGGGCGAGCAGTACTTC.

V is TRBV29-1 and J is TRBJ1-2, with 10 nucleotides matching TRBD1. CDR3 length equals 18 residues. CDR1 and CDR2 from the germline V gene are SQVTM and ANQGSEA. V shed 0 bases and J 4 bases; nucleotides not matched to a gene: 14. The CDR3 spells CSVEDSWRQGAKGYGYTF. In DNA, the CDR3 is TGCAGCGTTGAAGATTCATGGCGACAGGGGGCCAAGGGCTATGGCTACACCTTC.

The chain links TRBV5-1 to TRBJ2-3; D gene ambiguous. The germline V and J ends were trimmed by 3 bases and 0 bases, with 8 bases remaining between them. CDR3 length: 14 amino acids. Germline loops: CDR1 SGHRS, CDR2 YFSETQ. CDR3 amino acids: CASSYQTSTDTQYF. The CDR3 coding sequence is TGCGCCAGCAGCTACCAGACTAGCACAGATACGCAGTATTTT.

The rearrangement links TRBV5-4 to TRBJ1-2; 8 bases match TRBD1. The CDR3 is 12 amino acids. The V segment lost 0 bases and the J segment 12 bases; nucleotides outside the gene matches: 4. The germline gives CDR1 SGHNT, CDR2 YYREEE (reference sequence). DNA for the CDR3: TGTGCCAGCAGCTTGGGACAGGGGCCGGACACCTTC. Translation gives CASSLGQGPDTF.

The rearrangement uses TRBV10-3 and TRBJ1-2; 9 nucleotides align to TRBD1. V lost 1 base and J lost 2; bases outside the gene matches: 2. Germline CDR1 ENHRY, CDR2 SYGVKD. This CDR3 is 15 amino acids long. The CDR3 spells CAISEFGTGNYGYTF. DNA for the CDR3: TGTGCCATCAGTGAGTTTGGGACAGGGAACTATGGCTACACCTTC.

This clone has a single count. This chain links TRBV28 with TRBJ1-5, with D tentatively TRBD1 (6 bases). This CDR3 is built from 14 residues. CDR1 is MDHEN and CDR2 is SYDVKM in the germline V gene. Trimming stripped 7 bases from V and 5 bases from J, with 15 bases between. The chain's CDR3 is CASTLGQLDQPQHF. DNA for the CDR3: TGTGCCAGCACCCTAGGACAGCTGGATCAGCCCCAGCATTTT.

The V call is TRBV28, the J call TRBJ1-4; TRBD1 matches at 7 bases. This CDR3 has 15 residues. The J segment lost 3 bases and the V segment lost 3 bases, leaving 4 bases of the junction unmatched. The germline CDR1 and CDR2 sequences are MDHEN and SYDVKM. CDR3 bases: TGTGCCAGCAGTTTCAGCGGGACAGCTAATGAAAAACTGTTTTTT. Encoded protein: CASSFSGTANEKLFF.

The chain is built from TRBV5-5 and TRBJ2-2; no firm D call. V lost 4 bases to trimming and J lost 7 bases, with 5 bases between them. Germline V gene lookup returns CDR1 SGHKS and CDR2 YYEKEE (reference sequence). CDR3 size: 11 residues. CDR3 bases: TGTGCCAGCAGCGCCTTCGGGGAGCTGTTTTTT. Translated, it gives CASSAFGELFF. Based on the CDR3 plus reference TRBV5-5 and TRBJ2-2, the full variable domain is DAGVTQSPTHLIKTRGQQVTLRCSPISGHKSVSWYQQVLGQGPQFIFQYYEKEERGRGNFPDRFSARQFPNYSSELNVNALLLGDSALYLCASSAFGELFFGEGSRLTVL.

The CDR3 nucleotides are TGTGCCAGCACCTTGGGACAGAAGAATTCACCCCTCCACTTT. It yields the protein CASTLGQKNSPLHF. The chain recombines TRBV11-2 with TRBJ1-6; TRBD1 agrees at 7 bases. The CDR3 loop spans 14 amino acids. J gave up 7 bases and V 7 bases, and 7 bases lay outside the gene matches. Germline assignment: CDR1 SGHAT and CDR2 FQNNGV.

The V and J genes are TRBV9 and TRBJ2-1; D could derive from TRBD1 or TRBD2 (5 bases each). The CDR3 spans 16 residues. Trimming removed 5 bases at V and 0 bases at J, with 15 bases between. Per the germline V gene, CDR1 is SGDLS and CDR2 is YYNGEE. For the CDR3, the DNA is TGTGCCAGCAGTCCCCCTGGGGGATACTCCTACAATGAGCAGTTCTTC. Translating gives CASSPPGGYSYNEQFF. The whole variable domain, remainder taken from reference TRBV9 and TRBJ2-1, is DSGVTQTPKHLITATGQRVTLRCSPRSGDLSVYWYQQSLDQGLQFLIQYYNGEERAKGNILERFSAQQFPDLHSELNLSSLELGDSALYFCASSPPGGYSYNEQFFGPGTRLTVL.

This clone was detected only a few times. V and J are TRBV7-9 and TRBJ1-1; D is unclear. The CDR3 is 11 residues long. CDR1 and CDR2 from the germline V gene are SEHNR and FQNEAQ (reference sequence). V lost 7 bases and J lost 3, with 6 bases in between. The CDR3 DNA sequence: TGTGCCAGCACCGTGGACACTGAAGCTTTCTTT. Its translation: CASTVDTEAFF.

Worth noting for this clone: At one end, the junction sequence differs from germline, possibly due to a read error. The chain is built from TRBV7-2 and TRBJ2-4; D tentatively fits TRBD1 or TRBD2 (6 bases each). Germline V gene sequence: CDR1 SGHTA, CDR2 FQGNSA. This CDR3 comprises 14 residues. The CDR3 sequence: CASKLGGLLKTMHF. The CDR3, as DNA: TGTGCCAGCAAGTTAGGGGGACTCCTAAAAACTATGCACTTC. Combining the CDR3 with reference TRBV7-2 and TRBJ2-4 gives the whole variable domain GAGVSQSPSNKVTEKGKDVELRCDPISGHTALYWYRQSLGQGLEFLIYFQGNSAPDKSGLPSDRFSAERTGGSVSTLTIQRTQQEDSAVYLCASKLGGLLKTMHFGAGTRLSVL.

The chain combines TRBV27 with TRBJ2-1; 9 bases agree with TRBD2. CDR3 length equals 17 residues. Germline CDR1 is MNHEY and CDR2 is SMNVEV (reference sequence). Trimming took 1 base from V and 5 from J; bases not matched to a gene: 9. The CDR3 coding sequence is TGTGCCAGCAGTTTATGGGGCGGGCTAGCGGGAAACAATGAGCAGTTCTTC. Protein product: CASSLWGGLAGNNEQFF.

The chain recombines TRBV7-2 with TRBJ2-1; no firm D call. V lost 3 bases and J 7 bases, leaving 10 bases between the germline ends. Germline loops: CDR1 SGHTA, CDR2 FQGNSA. This CDR3 has 13 amino acids. The CDR3 region is CASSFGPNNEQFF. The CDR3 DNA reads as TGTGCCAGCAGCTTCGGGCCTAATAATGAGCAGTTCTTC.

This clone has a single count. This rearrangement joins TRBV10-2 to TRBJ2-7, with unresolved D. Germline lookup yields CDR1 WSHSY and CDR2 SAAADI. The CDR3 length is 13 residues. V was cut by 8 bases and J by 3 bases, with 14 bases left in between. The chain's CDR3 is CASFGNPGYEQYF. DNA of the CDR3: TGCGCCAGCTTTGGTAACCCCGGCTACGAGCAGTACTTC.